This T cell receptor (beta chain) appears in the sequencing data of a study of T cells in Graves' hyperthyroidism and ophthalmopathy. Overall study: It was at initial diagnosis, before any treatment, that peripheral blood was collected.

CDR1 is MGHDK and CDR2 is SYGVNS in the germline V gene. This CDR3 contains 13 residues. The ends lost 7 bases at V and 5 bases at J; junction bases unmatched: 7. There were TCR beta CDR3 regions amplified from RNA transcripts. Carried out on the TCR CDR3, a first-round RT-PCR used the HTBI primer set. MiXCR, applied by TCRdb to the multiplex PCR reads, yields one record per CDR3 protein. The profile shows hundreds of thousands of distinct CDR3 sequences, around 38% of them singletons. Investigators excluded patients with uncontrolled infection, other autoimmune disease, pregnancy or lactation. Thyroid ultrasound, orbital computed tomography, clinical symptoms, and serum thyroxine and TRAb underpinned diagnoses.

The J gene is TRBJ2-5, the V gene TRBV25-1; 7 bases map to TRBD2. The sequenced material came from blood. This receptor was obtained from a man aged 18 to 30 with Graves' hyperthyroidism. CDR3 bases: TGTGCCAGCATCCTAGCGGTAGAGGAGACCCAGTACTTC. Its translation is CASILAVEETQYF.